This T cell receptor (beta chain) was sequenced in a study of T cells in women clearing cervical HPV infection. Study in general: Case blood was drawn a median approximately 150 days after lesion detection. Study outcomes and limitations: CIN3+ cases had significantly higher TCR richness than controls; evenness did not differ.

The method was immunoSEQ multiplex PCR; TCRdb's version includes in-frame clones alone and lacks a portion of them. Its table records some 30,000 clones. As for this clone: The antigen is undetermined. The missing CDR3 end, 3 residues past where the read stops, is filled in from the germline J gene.

The CDR3 loop spans 16 amino acids. The germline V gene encodes CDR1 SNHLY and CDR2 FYNNEI. The J segment lost 1 base and the V segment lost 8 bases, leaving 13 bases of the junction unmatched. The source of this sequence is a woman between 18 and 70 years old with a cervical HPV16 infection that either progressed to CIN3+ or cleared (not recorded which). Material: blood buffy coat. The chain has TRBV2 and TRBJ1-2; 7 positions match TRBD1. CDR3 bases read: TGTGCCAGCTTCCGGACAGGAGAACAACGTAACTATGGC. Its translation is CASFRTGEQRNYG. The complete CDR3 protein is CASFRTGEQRNYGYTF.